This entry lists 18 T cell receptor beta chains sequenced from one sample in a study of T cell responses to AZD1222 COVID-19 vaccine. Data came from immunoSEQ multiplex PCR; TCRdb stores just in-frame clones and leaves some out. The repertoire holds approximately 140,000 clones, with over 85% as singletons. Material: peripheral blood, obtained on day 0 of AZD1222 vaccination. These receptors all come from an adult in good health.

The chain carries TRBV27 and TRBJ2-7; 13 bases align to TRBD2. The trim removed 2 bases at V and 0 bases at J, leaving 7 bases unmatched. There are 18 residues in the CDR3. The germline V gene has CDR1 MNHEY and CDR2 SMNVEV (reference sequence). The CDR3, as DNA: TGTGCCAGCAGTTTAAGAGGGACTAGCGGGATTAACTCCTACGAGCAGTACTTC. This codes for CASSLRGTSGINSYEQYF.

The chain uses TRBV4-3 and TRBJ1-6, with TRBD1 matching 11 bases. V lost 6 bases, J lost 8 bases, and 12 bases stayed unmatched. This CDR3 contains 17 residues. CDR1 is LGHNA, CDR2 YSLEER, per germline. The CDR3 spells CASSKDRGLFSDSPLHF. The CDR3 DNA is TGCGCCAGCAGTAAGGACAGGGGGCTGTTTAGCGATTCACCCCTCCACTTT.

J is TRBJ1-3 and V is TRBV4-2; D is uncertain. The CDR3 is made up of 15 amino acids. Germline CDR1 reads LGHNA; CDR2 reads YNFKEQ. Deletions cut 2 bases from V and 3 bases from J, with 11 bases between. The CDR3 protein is CASSQKEEGGNTIYF. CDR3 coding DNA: TGTGCCAGCAGCCAAAAAGAAGAGGGTGGAAACACCATATATTTT.

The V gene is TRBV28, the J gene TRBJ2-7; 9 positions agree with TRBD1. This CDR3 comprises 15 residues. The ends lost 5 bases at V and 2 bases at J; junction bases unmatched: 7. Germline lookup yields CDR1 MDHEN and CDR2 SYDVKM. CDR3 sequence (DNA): TGTGCCAGCAGTCCCTCCGGGACAGGGCCCTACGAGCAGTACTTC. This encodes CASSPSGTGPYEQYF.

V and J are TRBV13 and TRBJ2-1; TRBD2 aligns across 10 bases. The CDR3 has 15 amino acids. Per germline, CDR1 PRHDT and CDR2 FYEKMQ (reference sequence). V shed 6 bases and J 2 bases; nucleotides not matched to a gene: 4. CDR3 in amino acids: CASRRSGRAYNEQFF. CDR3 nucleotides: TGTGCCAGCAGAAGGAGCGGGAGGGCCTACAATGAGCAGTTCTTC.

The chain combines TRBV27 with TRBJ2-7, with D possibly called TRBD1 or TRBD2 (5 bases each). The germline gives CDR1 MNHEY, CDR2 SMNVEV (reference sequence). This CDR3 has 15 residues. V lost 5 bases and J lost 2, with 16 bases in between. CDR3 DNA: TGTGCCAGCAGTGACCCCGGGACGGGCCCCTACGAGCAGTACTTC. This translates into CASSDPGTGPYEQYF.

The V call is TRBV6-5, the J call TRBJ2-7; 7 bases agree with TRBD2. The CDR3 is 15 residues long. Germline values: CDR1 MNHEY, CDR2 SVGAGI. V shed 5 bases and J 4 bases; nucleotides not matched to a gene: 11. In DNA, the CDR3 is TGTGCCAGCAGTCCGGGACTACTACCTACATACGAGCAGTACTTC. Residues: CASSPGLLPTYEQYF.

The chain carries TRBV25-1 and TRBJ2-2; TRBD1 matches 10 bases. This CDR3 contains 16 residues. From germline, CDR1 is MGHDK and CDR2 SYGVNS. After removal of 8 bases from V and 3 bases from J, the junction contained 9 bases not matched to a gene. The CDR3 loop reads CASQDLGTGDTGELFF. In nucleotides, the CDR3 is TGTGCCAGCCAAGACCTCGGGACAGGGGACACCGGGGAGCTGTTTTTT.

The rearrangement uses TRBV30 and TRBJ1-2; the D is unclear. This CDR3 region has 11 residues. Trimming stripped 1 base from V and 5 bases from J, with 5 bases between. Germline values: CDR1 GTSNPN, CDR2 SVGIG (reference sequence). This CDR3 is CAWSASYGYTF. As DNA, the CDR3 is TGTGCCTGGAGTGCCAGTTATGGCTACACCTTC.

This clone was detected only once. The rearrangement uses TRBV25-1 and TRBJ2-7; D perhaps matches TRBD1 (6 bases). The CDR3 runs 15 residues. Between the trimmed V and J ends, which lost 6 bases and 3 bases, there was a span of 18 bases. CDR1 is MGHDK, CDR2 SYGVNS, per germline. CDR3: CASSVRGKGSYEQYF. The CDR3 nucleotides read TGTGCCAGCAGCGTCAGGGGAAAAGGTAGCTACGAGCAGTACTTC.

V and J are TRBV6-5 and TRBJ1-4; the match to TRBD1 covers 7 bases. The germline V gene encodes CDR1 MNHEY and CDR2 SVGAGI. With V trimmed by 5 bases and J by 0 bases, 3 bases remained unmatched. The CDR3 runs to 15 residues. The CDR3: CASSLTGATNEKLFF. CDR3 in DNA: TGTGCCAGCAGTCTCACAGGGGCAACTAATGAAAAACTGTTTTTT.

The CDR3 loop is CASSLRAGDTDTQYF. Here the CDR3 DNA reads TGTGCCAGCAGTTTACGGGCAGGGGACACAGATACGCAGTATTTT. V usage is TRBV27 and J usage is TRBJ2-3; tentative D call: TRBD1 (6 bases). CDR3 length equals 15 residues. Germline V CDR1 and CDR2: MNHEY, SMNVEV (reference sequence). The germline V and J ends were trimmed by 2 bases and 2 bases, with 11 bases remaining between them.

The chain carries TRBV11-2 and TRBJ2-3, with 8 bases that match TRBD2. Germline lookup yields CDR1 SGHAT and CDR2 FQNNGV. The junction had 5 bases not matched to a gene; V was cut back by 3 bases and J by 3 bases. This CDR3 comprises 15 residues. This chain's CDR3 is CASSFRGRRTDTQYF. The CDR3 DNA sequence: TGTGCCAGCAGCTTCCGCGGGAGGCGTACAGATACGCAGTATTTT.

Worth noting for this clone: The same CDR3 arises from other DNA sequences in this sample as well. The CDR3 here is CAWRGGRENRNEQYF. The CDR3 nucleotides are TGTGCCTGGAGGGGTGGGCGGGAGAATCGGAACGAGCAGTACTTC. V and J are TRBV30 and TRBJ2-7, with 7 bases identical to TRBD2. The germline gives CDR1 GTSNPN, CDR2 SVGIG (reference sequence). The CDR3 runs 15 residues. V lost 3 bases, J lost 5 bases, and 13 bases stayed unmatched.

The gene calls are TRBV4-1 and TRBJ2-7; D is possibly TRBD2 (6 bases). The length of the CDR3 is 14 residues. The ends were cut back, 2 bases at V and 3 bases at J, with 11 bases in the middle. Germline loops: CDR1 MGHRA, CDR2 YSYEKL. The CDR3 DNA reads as TGCGCCAGCAGCCAACTAGCGTCGCTCTACGAGCAGTACTTC. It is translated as CASSQLASLYEQYF.

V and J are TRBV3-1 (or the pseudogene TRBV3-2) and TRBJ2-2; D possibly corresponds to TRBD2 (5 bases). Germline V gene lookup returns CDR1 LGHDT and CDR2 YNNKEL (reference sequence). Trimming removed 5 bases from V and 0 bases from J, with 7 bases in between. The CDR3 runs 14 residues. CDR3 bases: TGTGCCAGCAGCACCGGGGCGAACACCGGGGAGCTGTTTTTT. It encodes CASSTGANTGELFF.

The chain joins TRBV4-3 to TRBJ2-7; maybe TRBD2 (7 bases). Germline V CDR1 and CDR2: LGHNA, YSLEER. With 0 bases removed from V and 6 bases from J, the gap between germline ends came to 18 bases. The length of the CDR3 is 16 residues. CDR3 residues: CASSQDMTSGGREQYF. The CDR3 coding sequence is TGCGCCAGCAGCCAAGATATGACCTCCGGGGGGCGCGAGCAGTACTTC.

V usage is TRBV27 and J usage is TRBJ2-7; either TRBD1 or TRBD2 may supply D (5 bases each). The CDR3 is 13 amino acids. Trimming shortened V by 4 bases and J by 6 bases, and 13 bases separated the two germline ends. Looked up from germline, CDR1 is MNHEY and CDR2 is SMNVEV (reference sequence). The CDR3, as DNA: TGTGCCAGCAGTTGGGGACCCTTCGCCGAGCAGTACTTC. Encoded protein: CASSWGPFAEQYF.